This T cell receptor (beta chain) came from a study of blood T cells in healthy people across ages. The CDR3 has 13 amino acids. Germline V CDR1 and CDR2: MNHEY, SMNVEV (reference sequence). Trimming at V came to 5 bases and at J to 9 bases, leaving 9 bases not matched to a gene. A second about 7 to 11 cycle PCR used barcoded and J-beta primers. CDR3-containing paired-end reads numbered at least 2.5 million in each sample. TCRdb passed the 5' RACE reads through MiXCR, listing each CDR3 protein once. The repertoire holds hundreds of thousands of distinct CDR3 sequences, with more than 45% as singletons.

This TCR was recovered from a man aged 25-45 years in good health. The sequenced material came from blood. This sequence joins TRBV27 and TRBJ2-5; 7 nucleotides match TRBD2. As DNA, the CDR3 is TGTGCCAGCAGTGTAGCGGGCCGAGGGTCCCAGTACTTC. It is translated as CASSVAGRGSQYF.